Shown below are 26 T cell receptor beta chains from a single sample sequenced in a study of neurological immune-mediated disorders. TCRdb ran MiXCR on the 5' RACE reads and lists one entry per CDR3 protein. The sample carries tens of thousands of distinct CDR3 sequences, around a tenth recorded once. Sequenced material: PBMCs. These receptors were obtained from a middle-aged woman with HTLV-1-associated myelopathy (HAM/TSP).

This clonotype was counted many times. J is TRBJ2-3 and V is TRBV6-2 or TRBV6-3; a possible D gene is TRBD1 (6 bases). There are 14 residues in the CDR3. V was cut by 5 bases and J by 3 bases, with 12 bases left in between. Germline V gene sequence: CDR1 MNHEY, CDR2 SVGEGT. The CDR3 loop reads CASSHHTGTDTQYF. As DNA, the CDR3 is TGTGCCAGCAGTCATCACACAGGGACAGATACGCAGTATTTT.

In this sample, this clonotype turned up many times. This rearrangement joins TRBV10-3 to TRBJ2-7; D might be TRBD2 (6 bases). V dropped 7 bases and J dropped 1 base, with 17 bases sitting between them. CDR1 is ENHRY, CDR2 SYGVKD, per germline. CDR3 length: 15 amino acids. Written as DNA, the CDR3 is TGTGCCATCACCGCGGGGAGCGAACTATCCTACGAGCAGTACTTC. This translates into CAITAGSELSYEQYF.

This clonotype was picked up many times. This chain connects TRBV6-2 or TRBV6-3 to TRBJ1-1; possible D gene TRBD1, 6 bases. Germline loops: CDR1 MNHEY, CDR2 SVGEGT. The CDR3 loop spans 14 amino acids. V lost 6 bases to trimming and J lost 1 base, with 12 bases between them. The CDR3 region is CASRPQGQNTEAFF. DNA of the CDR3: TGTGCCAGCAGGCCCCAGGGGCAGAACACTGAAGCTTTCTTT.

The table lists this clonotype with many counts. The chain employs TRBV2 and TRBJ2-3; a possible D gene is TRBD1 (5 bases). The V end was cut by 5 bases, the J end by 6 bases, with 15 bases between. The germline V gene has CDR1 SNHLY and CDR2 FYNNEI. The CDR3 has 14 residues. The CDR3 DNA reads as TGTGCCAGCAGTCGGTTAGGGGCTTTTGATACGCAGTATTTT. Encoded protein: CASSRLGAFDTQYF.

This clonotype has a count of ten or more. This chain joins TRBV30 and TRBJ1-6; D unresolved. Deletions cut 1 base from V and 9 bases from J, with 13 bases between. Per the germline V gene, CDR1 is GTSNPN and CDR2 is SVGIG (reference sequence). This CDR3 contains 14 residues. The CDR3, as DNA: TGTGCCTGGAGTGCCGGTTCTATCAGTTCACCCCTCCACTTT. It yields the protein CAWSAGSISSPLHF. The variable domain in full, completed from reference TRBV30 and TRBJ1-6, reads SQTIHQWPATLVQPVGSPLSLECTVEGTSNPNLYWYRQAAGRGLQLLFYSVGIGQISSEVPQNLSASRPQDRQFILSSKKLLLSDSGFYLCAWSAGSISSPLHFGNGTRLTVT.

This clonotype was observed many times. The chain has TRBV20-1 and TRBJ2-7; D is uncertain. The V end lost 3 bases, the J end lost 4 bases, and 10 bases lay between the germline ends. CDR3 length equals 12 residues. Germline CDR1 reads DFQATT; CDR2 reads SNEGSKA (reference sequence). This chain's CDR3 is CSASPAEYEQYF. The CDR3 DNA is TGCAGTGCTAGTCCGGCCGAGTACGAGCAGTACTTC.

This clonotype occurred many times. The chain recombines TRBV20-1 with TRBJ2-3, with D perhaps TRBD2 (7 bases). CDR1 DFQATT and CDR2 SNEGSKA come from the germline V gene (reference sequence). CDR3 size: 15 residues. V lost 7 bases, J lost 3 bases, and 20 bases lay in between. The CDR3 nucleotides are TGCAGTGTTCCGTCGGTGGGGGGGCAGACAGATACGCAGTATTTT. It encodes CSVPSVGGQTDTQYF.

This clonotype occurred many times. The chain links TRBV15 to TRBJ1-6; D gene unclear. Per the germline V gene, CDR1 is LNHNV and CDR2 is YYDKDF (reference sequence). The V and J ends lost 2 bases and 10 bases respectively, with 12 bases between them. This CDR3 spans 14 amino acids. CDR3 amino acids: CATSRREARSPLHF. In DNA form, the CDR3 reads TGTGCCACCAGCAGACGGGAGGCCAGGTCACCCCTCCACTTT.

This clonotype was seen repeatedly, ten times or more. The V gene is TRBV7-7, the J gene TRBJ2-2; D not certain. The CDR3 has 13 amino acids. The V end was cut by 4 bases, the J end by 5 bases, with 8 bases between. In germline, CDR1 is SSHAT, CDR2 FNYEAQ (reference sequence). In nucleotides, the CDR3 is TGTGCCAGCAGCTCCGACTTAACCGGGGAGCTGTTTTTT. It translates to CASSSDLTGELFF.

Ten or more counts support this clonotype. In DNA, the CDR3 is TGCAGTGCTAGATTACGCACAGATACGCAGTATTTT. It specifies CSARLRTDTQYF. The chain links TRBV20-1 to TRBJ2-3; D gene uncertain. The CDR3 is 12 amino acids. Per the germline V gene, CDR1 is DFQATT and CDR2 is SNEGSKA (reference sequence). V was shortened by 2 bases and J by 1 base, with 4 bases between the two germline ends.

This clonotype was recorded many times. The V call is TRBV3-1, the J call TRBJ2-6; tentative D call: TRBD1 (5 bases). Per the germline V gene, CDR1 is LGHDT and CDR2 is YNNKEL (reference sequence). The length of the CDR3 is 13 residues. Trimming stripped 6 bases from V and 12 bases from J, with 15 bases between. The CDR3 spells CASSHQGQGVLTF. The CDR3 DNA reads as TGTGCCAGCAGTCATCAGGGCCAGGGCGTCCTGACTTTC.

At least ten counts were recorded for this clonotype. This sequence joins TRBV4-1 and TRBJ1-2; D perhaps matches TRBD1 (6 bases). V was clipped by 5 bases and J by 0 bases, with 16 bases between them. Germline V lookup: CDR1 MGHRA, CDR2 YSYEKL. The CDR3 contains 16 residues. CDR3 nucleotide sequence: TGCGCCAGCAGCTCACCGCGGGACATTTCTAACTATGGCTACACCTTC. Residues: CASSSPRDISNYGYTF.

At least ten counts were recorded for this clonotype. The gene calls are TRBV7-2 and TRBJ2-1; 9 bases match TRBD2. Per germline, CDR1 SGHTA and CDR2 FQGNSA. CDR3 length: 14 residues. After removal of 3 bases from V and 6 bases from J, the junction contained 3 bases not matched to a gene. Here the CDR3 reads CASSFRGGANEQFF. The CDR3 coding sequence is TGTGCCAGCAGCTTCCGCGGGGGGGCCAATGAGCAGTTCTTC.

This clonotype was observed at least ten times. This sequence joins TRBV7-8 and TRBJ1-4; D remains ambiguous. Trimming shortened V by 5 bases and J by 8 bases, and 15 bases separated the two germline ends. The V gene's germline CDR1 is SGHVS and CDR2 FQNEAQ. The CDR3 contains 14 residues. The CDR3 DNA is TGTGCCAGCAGCGACGCGGGTAACTTCGAAAAACTGTTTTTT. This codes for CASSDAGNFEKLFF.

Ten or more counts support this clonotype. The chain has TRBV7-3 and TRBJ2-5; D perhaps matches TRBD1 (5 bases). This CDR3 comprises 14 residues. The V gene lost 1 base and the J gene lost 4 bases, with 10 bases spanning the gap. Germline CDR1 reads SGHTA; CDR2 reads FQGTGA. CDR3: CASSLRQGSETQYF. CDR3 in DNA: TGTGCCAGCAGCTTAAGGCAGGGTTCAGAGACCCAGTACTTC.

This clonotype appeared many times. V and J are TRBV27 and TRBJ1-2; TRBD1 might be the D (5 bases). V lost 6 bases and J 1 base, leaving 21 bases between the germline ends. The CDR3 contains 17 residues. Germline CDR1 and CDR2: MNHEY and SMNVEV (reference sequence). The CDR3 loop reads CASRAGPRPPNNYGYTF. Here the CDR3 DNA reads TGTGCCAGCAGAGCGGGACCGCGGCCACCAAATAACTATGGCTACACCTTC.

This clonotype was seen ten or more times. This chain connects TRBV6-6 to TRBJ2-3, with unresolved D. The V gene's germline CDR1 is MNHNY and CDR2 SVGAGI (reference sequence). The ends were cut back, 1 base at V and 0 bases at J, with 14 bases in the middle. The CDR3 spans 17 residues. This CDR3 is CASSYFSGVGSTDTQYF. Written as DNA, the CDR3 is TGTGCCAGCAGTTACTTTAGTGGGGTGGGGAGCACAGATACGCAGTATTTT.

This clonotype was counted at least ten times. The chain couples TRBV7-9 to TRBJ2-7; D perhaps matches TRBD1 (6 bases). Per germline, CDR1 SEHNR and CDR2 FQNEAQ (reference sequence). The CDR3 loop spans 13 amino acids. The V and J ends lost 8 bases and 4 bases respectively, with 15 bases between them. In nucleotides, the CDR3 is TGTGCCAGCGGTGGACAGAGAGAATACGAGCAGTACTTC. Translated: CASGGQREYEQYF.

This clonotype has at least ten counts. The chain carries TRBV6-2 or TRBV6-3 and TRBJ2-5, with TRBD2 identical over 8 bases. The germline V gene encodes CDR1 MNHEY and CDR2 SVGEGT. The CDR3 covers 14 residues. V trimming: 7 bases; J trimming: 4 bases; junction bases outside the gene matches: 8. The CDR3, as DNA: TGTGCCAGCATAGCGGGGACGGGTACAGAGACCCAGTACTTC. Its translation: CASIAGTGTETQYF.

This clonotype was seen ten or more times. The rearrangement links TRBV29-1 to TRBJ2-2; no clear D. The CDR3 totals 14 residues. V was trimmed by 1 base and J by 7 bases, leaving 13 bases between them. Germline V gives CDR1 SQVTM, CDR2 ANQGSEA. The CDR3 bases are TGCAGCGTTGAAGGGATTGAGAAGTTCGGGGAGCTGTTTTTT. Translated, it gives CSVEGIEKFGELFF.

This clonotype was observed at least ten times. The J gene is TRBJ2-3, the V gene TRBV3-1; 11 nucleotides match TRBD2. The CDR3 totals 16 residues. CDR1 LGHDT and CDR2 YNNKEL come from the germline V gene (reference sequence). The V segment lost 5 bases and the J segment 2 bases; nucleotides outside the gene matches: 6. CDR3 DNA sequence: TGTGCCAGCAGCACACGACTAGCGGGATCCACAGATACGCAGTATTTT. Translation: CASSTRLAGSTDTQYF.

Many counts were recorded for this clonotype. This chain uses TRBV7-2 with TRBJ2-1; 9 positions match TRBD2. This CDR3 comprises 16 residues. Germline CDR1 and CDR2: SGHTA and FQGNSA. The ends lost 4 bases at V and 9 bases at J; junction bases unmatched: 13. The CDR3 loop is CASSSPRGGKSREQFF. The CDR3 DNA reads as TGTGCCAGCAGCTCCCCGCGGGGGGGCAAGTCCCGTGAGCAGTTCTTC.

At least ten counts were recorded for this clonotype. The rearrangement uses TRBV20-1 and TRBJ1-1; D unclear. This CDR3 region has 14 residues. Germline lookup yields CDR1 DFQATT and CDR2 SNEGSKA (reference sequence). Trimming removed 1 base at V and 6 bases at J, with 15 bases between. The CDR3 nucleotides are TGCAGTGCTAGAGGACCTGTTGGGAGGGCTGAAGCTTTCTTT. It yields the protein CSARGPVGRAEAFF.

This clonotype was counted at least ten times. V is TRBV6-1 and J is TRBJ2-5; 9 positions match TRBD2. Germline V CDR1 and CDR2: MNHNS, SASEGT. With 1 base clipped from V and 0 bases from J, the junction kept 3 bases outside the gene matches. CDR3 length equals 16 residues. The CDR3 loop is CASSEGLAANQETQYF. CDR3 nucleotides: TGTGCCAGCAGTGAAGGACTAGCGGCCAACCAAGAGACCCAGTACTTC.

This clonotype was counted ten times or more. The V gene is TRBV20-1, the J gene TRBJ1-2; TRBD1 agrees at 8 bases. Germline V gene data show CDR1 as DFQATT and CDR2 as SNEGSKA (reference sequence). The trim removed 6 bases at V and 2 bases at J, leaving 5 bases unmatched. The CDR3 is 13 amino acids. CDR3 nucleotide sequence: TGCAGTGCATTGGGACAGGAGAACTATGGCTACACCTTC. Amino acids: CSALGQENYGYTF.

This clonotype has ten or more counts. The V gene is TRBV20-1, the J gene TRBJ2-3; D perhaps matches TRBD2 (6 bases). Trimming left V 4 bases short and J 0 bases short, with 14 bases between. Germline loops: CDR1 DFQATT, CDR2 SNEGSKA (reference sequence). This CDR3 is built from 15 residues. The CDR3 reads CSAKRSGPSTDTQYF. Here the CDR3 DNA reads TGCAGTGCTAAAAGGAGCGGGCCTAGCACAGATACGCAGTATTTT.